Listed below are T cell receptor beta chains from one sample, sequenced in a study of T cells in Graves' hyperthyroidism and ophthalmopathy. TCRdb passed the multiplex PCR reads through MiXCR, listing each CDR3 protein once. The top ten clones hold around 7.3% of a sample with hundreds of thousands of distinct CDR3 sequences, 15% to 17% of them seen once. The specimen was blood. The receptors here all came from a woman aged 18-29 years with Graves' hyperthyroidism. Both conserved end residues are part of each CDR3. The D gene is left open where the match is weak. Not all rows give a size; the values are once, few, many and, for expanded clones, a class.

v_gene	abundance	d_gene	j_gene	CDR3nt	CDR3aa
TRBV20-1	many	-	TRBJ2-1	TGCAGTGCTGGGACCGACAGATACAATGAGCAGTTCTTC	CSAGTDRYNEQFF
TRBV11-3	-	TRBD2	TRBJ2-3	TGTGCCAGCAGCTCCGGGACTAGCACTCCAGATACGCAGTATTTT	CASSSGTSTPDTQYF
TRBV12-3/TRBV12-4	many	TRBD2	TRBJ2-3	TGTGCCAGCACCGCTTTTAGCGGGAGGAGCACAGATACGCAGTATTTT	CASTAFSGRSTDTQYF
TRBV3-1	few	TRBD2	TRBJ2-1	TGTGCCAGCAGCCAAGATTCGGAGGTCTGGGCGGGGGATTACAATGAGCAGTTCTTC	CASSQDSEVWAGDYNEQFF
TRBV27	many	-	TRBJ1-5	TGTGCCAGCAGACAGGGATATAGCAATCAGCCCCAGCATTTT	CASRQGYSNQPQHF
TRBV30	-	-	TRBJ1-1	TGTGCCTGGAAGAGGGGCTGGGGCACTGAAGCTTTCTTT	CAWKRGWGTEAFF
TRBV6-1	many	TRBD2	TRBJ2-7	TGTGCCAGCAGTACGCAAAGCGGGGGGGCCGGGGAGCAGTACTTC	CASSTQSGGAGEQYF
TRBV6-4	many	-	TRBJ1-1	TGTGCCAGCAGTGACTCTTCCTTTGGTGGGAACACTGAAGCTTTCTTT	CASSDSSFGGNTEAFF
TRBV28	-	TRBD2	TRBJ2-5	TGTGCCAGCAGCCCTGGCTTTGGGACTACTCAAGAGACCCAGTACTTC	CASSPGFGTTQETQYF
TRBV6-1	-	-	TRBJ2-7	TGTGCCAGCAGTGAATTGATGGGCAAGTTGAGCGACGATCAGTACTTC	CASSELMGKLSDDQYF
TRBV27	many	TRBD1	TRBJ1-4	TGTGCCAGCAGCCGAGAGGACAGGGTGGGGGAAAAACTGTTTTTT	CASSREDRVGEKLFF
TRBV7-2	-	TRBD2	TRBJ2-3	TGTGCCAGCAGCTTACTGGGACTAGCGGGAGTGGGCACAGATACGCAGTATTTT	CASSLLGLAGVGTDTQYF
TRBV19	-	TRBD1	TRBJ1-2	TGTGCCAGTAGTATGGGAGGGACAGGGGGGTCGATTGGCTACACCTTC	CASSMGGTGGSIGYTF
TRBV9	-	TRBD2	TRBJ2-3	TGTGCCAGCAGCGTAGGAGCGGGGATGGCAGATACGCAGTATTTT	CASSVGAGMADTQYF
TRBV20-1	many	TRBD2	TRBJ2-3	TGCAGTGCTCTATGGGGAGGGGCAGATACGCAGTATTTT	CSALWGGADTQYF
TRBV5-1	many	-	TRBJ1-2	TGCGCCAGCAGCCCGGGGGAGGGGAGCTATGGCTACACCTTC	CASSPGEGSYGYTF
TRBV6-1	few	TRBD1	TRBJ2-1	TGTGCCAGCAGCTCAGGGGGCGCTGAGCAGTTCTTC	CASSSGGAEQFF
TRBV4-1	-	-	TRBJ2-1	TGCGCCAGCAGCCAAGTGCAGGGGGGCTACAATGAGCAGTTCTTC	CASSQVQGGYNEQFF
TRBV7-3	few	-	TRBJ2-7	TGTGCCAGCAGCTTAAAAGGCGGCTTCATCCCGGCCTACGAGCAGTACTTC	CASSLKGGFIPAYEQYF
TRBV11-2	many	-	TRBJ1-2	TGTGCCAGCAGCGACCCTGGGAGCAGCTACACCTTC	CASSDPGSSYTF
TRBV12-5	many	-	TRBJ1-2	TGTGCTAGTGGCAACCGCAGGGATGGCTACACCTTC	CASGNRRDGYTF
TRBV6-4	few	TRBD2	TRBJ2-3	TGTGCCAGCAGTGAGGGACTAGCGGGGGGGCCAGATACGCAGTATTTT	CASSEGLAGGPDTQYF
TRBV7-3	many	TRBD2	TRBJ2-1	TGTGCCAGCAGCCGAGACAGCGGGGCCTACAATGAGCAGTTCTTC	CASSRDSGAYNEQFF
TRBV28	many	TRBD2	TRBJ2-7	TGTGCCAGCAGTATAGCGGGAGGGCGGTACTTC	CASSIAGGRYF
TRBV11-2	once	-	TRBJ2-3	TGTGCCAGCAGCTTAGTAGGCAGATCCTACACAGATACGCAGTATTTT	CASSLVGRSYTDTQYF
TRBV7-2	many	-	TRBJ1-3	TGTGCCAGCAGCTCCGGACAGAACACCATATATTTT	CASSSGQNTIYF
TRBV12-3/TRBV12-4	many	-	TRBJ2-7	TGTGCCAGCAGTCTCGAGCCCGGTGGCTCCTACGAGCAGTACTTC	CASSLEPGGSYEQYF
TRBV28	many	-	TRBJ2-5	TGTGCCAGCAACCTACGGGGGGCTAAAGAGACCCAGTACTTC	CASNLRGAKETQYF
TRBV7-9	many	TRBD1	TRBJ2-7	TGTGCCAGCAGCTTATCCACAGGGGGCTTGGGCGAGCAGTACTTC	CASSLSTGGLGEQYF
TRBV5-5	few	TRBD2	TRBJ2-5	TGTGCCAGCAGCTTGGCCGCTAGCGGGGGGGCCAGCCGGGAGACCCAGTACTTC	CASSLAASGGASRETQYF
TRBV5-6	many	-	TRBJ2-3	TGTGCCAGCAGAGAAGATGGCTCTTCACATACGCAGTATTTT	CASREDGSSHTQYF
TRBV7-9	many	TRBD2	TRBJ2-2	TGTGCCAGCAGCATTACTAGCGGGAAGAACACCGGGGAGCTGTTTTTT	CASSITSGKNTGELFF